A single TCR beta chain is shown here with its context. The table came from immunoSEQ multiplex PCR; TCRdb's copy has only in-frame clones and leaves some out. The sample consists of 650,000 to 800,000 clones, approximately 90% of them appearing once. The entry originates in a study of shared clonotypes between healthy human individuals. Germline-derived CDR1 and CDR2 are MNHEY and SMNVEV (reference sequence). The CDR3 is 12 residues long. V was shortened by 8 bases and J by 7 bases, with 12 bases between the two germline ends. Terminally differentiated effector memory CD45RA+ cells were left out of the naive CD8 fraction, which was CD45RO-negative and positively selected for CCR7.

Sequencing was performed on naive CD8+ T cells sorted from blood. The chain carries TRBV27 and TRBJ2-1; D gene unclear. The TCR sequence derives from a man aged 30-40 years in good health. CDR3 in amino acids: CASSETTNEQFF. Here the CDR3 DNA reads TGTGCCAGCTCCGAGACGACAAATGAGCAGTTCTTC.